A selection of T cell receptor beta chains follows, all from one sample in a study of blood T cell repertoires in COVID-19. Clones were read by immunoSEQ multiplex PCR, and TCRdb kept only the in-frame ones, dropping some. The table lists roughly 17,000 clones, about 81% of them singletons. Sequenced material: peripheral blood. The source of these receptors is a man in his 60s with acute or convalescent COVID-19. The CDR3 runs from the conserved cysteine through the conserved F or W. D genes are given only for firm matches. Clone size appears in some rows only: once, few, many, or a class for an expanded clone.

>TRBD2|TRBJ2-1|-|TRBV10-3
TGTGCCATCAGCTTAAGCCTTAGCGGGGGGTACAACAATGAGCAGTTCTTC
CAISLSLSGGYNNEQFF
>TRBD1|TRBJ2-1|-|TRBV6-4
TGTGCCAGCAGTGACTCGTCAGGGGGTAGGGGTGAGCAGTTCTTC
CASSDSSGGRGEQFF
>TRBD1|TRBJ1-2|-|TRBV29-1
TGCAGCGTTGGCCAGGGGGGAGGATTGTATGGCTACACCTTC
CSVGQGGGLYGYTF
>TRBD1|TRBJ1-5|-|TRBV7-2
TGTGCCAGCAGCTTTACAGGGGTCAATCAGCCCCAGCATTTT
CASSFTGVNQPQHF
>-|TRBJ1-6|-|TRBV7-9
TGTGCCAGCAGCAGTAGCTTTAATTCACCCCTCCACTTT
CASSSSFNSPLHF
>TRBD1|TRBJ1-5|-|TRBV30
TGTGCCTGGAGTTTCGGACAGGGGCCGCAAGCCGCCCAGCATTTT
CAWSFGQGPQAAQHF
>TRBD1|TRBJ1-4|-|TRBV11-2
TGTGCCAGCAGCACGGGACAGGGTGGCGAAAAACTGTTTTTT
CASSTGQGGEKLFF
>-|TRBJ1-2|-|TRBV5-8
TGTGCCAGCAGCTCGTGGAGTCTAGCTAACTATGGCTACACCTTC
CASSSWSLANYGYTF
>TRBD1|TRBJ2-5|-|TRBV5-1
TGCGCCAGCAGCATGGTCCCGGGACAGACAAAAGAGACCCAGTACTTC
CASSMVPGQTKETQYF
>-|TRBJ2-7|few|TRBV7-6
TGTGCCAGCAGCCCTTCCCCGCGGGGTGGATACGAGCAGTACTTC
CASSPSPRGGYEQYF
>-|TRBJ2-3|-|TRBV11-2
TGTGCCAGCAGTCGCGACGGGGGAAGAGATACGCAGTATTTT
CASSRDGGRDTQYF
>-|TRBJ2-2|-|TRBV18
TGTGCCAGCTCTCCCGACAGGACCGGGGAGCTGTTTTTT
CASSPDRTGELFF
>TRBD1|TRBJ1-1|once|TRBV5-1
TGCGCCAGCAGATCGGGACAGGGCTCTGAAGCTTTCTTT
CASRSGQGSEAFF
>-|TRBJ1-4|-|TRBV11-2
TGTGCCAGCAGCTGGGGGACCAGGGGCTCGAATAAGACTAATGAAAAACTGTTTTTT
CASSWGTRGSNKTNEKLFF
>TRBD2|TRBJ2-5|-|TRBV15
TGTGCCACCAGCAGCCAGGCAGCGGGGAAAAAAGAGACCCAGTACTTC
CATSSQAAGKKETQYF
>-|TRBJ1-2|-|TRBV19
TGTGCCAGTAGTATAGGGGCTTTCGGTGGCTACACCTTC
CASSIGAFGGYTF
>TRBD1|TRBJ1-3|-|TRBV24-1
TGTGCCACCAGTGATCCGCGGACAGGGGCAAACACCATATATTTT
CATSDPRTGANTIYF
>-|TRBJ2-7|-|TRBV21-1
TGTGCCAGCCCGGAGCAGTACTTC
CASPEQYF